The text below deals with one TCR beta chain. The clone's antigen remains unknown. Base-call qualities are not available, and no considerably larger clone is one nucleotide away. The sample is drawn from a study of cytomegalovirus exposure and HLA in healthy donors (dated by TCRdb to the late 2010s). In the study overall: According to an earlier analysis of several hundred of the donors, 150 million to 200 million T cells yielded roughly 110 million unique TCR beta sequences and less than 300 Gb of sequence data. The later analysis used no new phenotypic data to find candidate immune exposures, relying instead on TCR beta sequences and their occurrence across donors. Among the roughly 400 genotyped donors, under 90% belonged to the genetic ancestry cluster associated with self-reported Caucasian donors. A later genetic analysis took genome-wide SNP genotypes for about 55% of the 666 donors and used that subset as a discovery cohort. To predict cytomegalovirus infection status, the study combined high-throughput TCR immunosequencing, statistical association of individual TCRs with disease status, and machine learning. The aim of the study was to test whether cataloging public T cell receptors could identify signatures of past pathogen exposure. The number of typed donors differed by locus: roughly 629-640 for A, B, C, DRB1 and DQB1; roughly 510 for DQA1; roughly 600 for DPA1; and around 490 for DPB1. Across about 380 genotyped donors of the cohort, an average of approximately 200,000 unique TCR beta nucleotide sequences per donor were sequenced, and approximately 17% of those sequences were non-productive. The study profiled the T cell repertoires of 500 to 800 subjects by immunosequencing and related them to cytomegalovirus serostatus. A later analysis re-analyzed previously published TCR beta repertoires from roughly 600 donors and added high-resolution HLA genotyping to study TCR occurrence patterns. Along with the roughly 610-subject first cohort, a separate validation cohort of about 110 different subjects was used. HLA typing covered class I and class II loci at four-digit resolution. Because of strong linkage in the cohort, roughly 5 DR-DQ haplotypes were treated as single units for association and clustering. Donor age, sex, ethnicity and CMV serostatus were compiled together with the repertoire data. All discovery cohort repertoires had been generated on a single sequencing platform. An earlier analysis of approximately 630 of the donors applied high-throughput TCR beta sequencing to assess whether each TCR beta V gene segment acted as functional or pseudogenic. Approximately 310 gigabases of sequencing data and around 85 million unique TCR sequences made up an early release that covered under 750 HLA-typed donors. What the authors observed across the whole study: V-gene and J-gene trimming of TCR beta chains was associated with a missense DCLRE1C variant in a later genetic analysis, and the association was replicated in an independent cohort. According to a later analysis, TCR association rates differed among HLA loci, with DRB1 alleles showing the most associated TCRs and HLA-C alleles showing the fewest. When HLA alleles, especially DR and DQ, strongly co-occurred, attributing TCR associations to individual alleles was difficult. In the study, about 150 TCR beta chains were listed as associated with cytomegalovirus. In vitro tests confirmed that a few of the cytomegalovirus-associated TCR beta chains recognize cytomegalovirus antigens. Because HLA typing was unavailable for some donors at each locus, only the typed subset was used in association tests. Cytomegalovirus status was reported to be diagnosed by the classifier with high specificity and sensitivity in both the original and validation cohorts. Several of the top co-occurrence clusters appeared to be linked to parvovirus B19, influenza, CMV and Epstein-Barr virus, according to a later analysis. A later analysis found that HLA-associated TCR beta chains were more clonally expanded and had lower generation probabilities than equally common non-associated chains. According to a later analysis, most CMV-associated TCR beta chains appeared to be HLA-restricted, and the HLA associations seemed to be driven largely by CMV exposure. This cohort had only TCR beta chains sequenced, and the lack of alpha or paired-chain data limited which features could be detected. Across donors, most TCR sequences were observed very rarely, whereas some public TCRs were present in many individuals. In an earlier analysis of some 500 of the donors, most TCR beta V segments were observed in productive rearrangements about 90% or about 30% of the time, broadly matching IMGT annotations. The earlier analysis of nearly 600 of the donors excluded some 16 rarely observed V segments, including chromosome 9 orphons, because counts were too low. A further reported finding was that TCR beta sequences accurately predicted the HLA-A and HLA-B alleles for most subjects in the first cohort. According to the authors, the approach could potentially be generalized to other disease states and immunological phenotypes. A group of highly shared sequence variants was considered likely to be a technical artifact of the sequencing pipeline. A later analysis associated 17,000 or so TCR beta sequences with specific HLA alleles at a false discovery rate of 0.05. Linkage disequilibrium might explain the correlated functional status among segregating V segments, but an unknown experimental factor could not be ruled out. Sequencing depth was assumed to be roughly uniform across donors in the presence/absence analyses, though that assumption may not hold. The 87-base-pair reads could not distinguish some IMGT-functional V segments, including TRBV6-2 and TRBV6-3, so those segments were excluded. Immune exposure information for the cohort was limited to CMV serostatus. A later genetic analysis reported fewer N-insertions in productive TCRs among donors in an Asian-associated ancestry cluster than the roughly 700-donor mean.

The method was the immunoSEQ multiplex PCR assay. For the multiplex PCR, a mixture combining 60 forward primers for TCR Vbeta segments and 13 reverse primers for TCR Jbeta segments was used. Amplification of the CDR3 region of rearranged TCR beta genes was performed with a multiplex PCR assay on genomic DNA. The Illumina HiSeq System was used to sequence the amplified TCR beta libraries as 87-base-pair reads. For the original study's pipeline: In a later analysis, tens of millions of unique TCR beta chains were counted across the 500 to 700 repertoires, and around 11 million of these chains were shared by at least two donors. Raw reads were error-corrected and collapsed into unique sequences with a nearest-neighbor algorithm that merged closely related sequences to remove PCR and sequencing errors. Alignment of CDR3 sequences to IMGT reference sequences was used to assign V, D and J gene segments. For a sequence to be retained, at least a six-nucleotide match to both a V gene segment and a J gene segment was required. A rearrangement was called productive if the CDR3 had no stop codons and remained in frame with V and J, and every other rearrangement was called non-productive. Following IMGT convention, CDR3 was defined as the stretch from the second conserved V-encoded cysteine up to the conserved J-encoded phenylalanine. In an earlier analysis of some 550 of the donors, sequences lacking an unambiguous match to a single V gene segment were excluded. An earlier analysis of around 600 of the donors classified V segments as functional when productive rearrangements were above 56.7% and as segregating when the standard deviation between donors was above 5%. A statistical classification framework was built to diagnose cytomegalovirus status from the catalog of TCR beta chain sequences. In a later analysis, V and J genes were assigned by comparing TCR nucleotide sequences against IMGT/GENE-DB human TR gene sequences. A later analysis assigned CDR3 sequences and most-parsimonious VDJ recombination scenarios with the TCRdist pipeline. In a later analysis, each TCR beta chain was defined by its CDR3 amino acid sequence together with its V-gene family, and reads without a unique V-gene family were excluded. In a later analysis, some 600 highly shared, low-generation-probability nucleotide sequences were removed to address suspected cross-contamination and a sequencing artifact. For each public chain, a later analysis derived a clonal expansion index from normalized ranks of inferred template counts within each repertoire. A later analysis computed generation probabilities with a VDJ recombination model fitted to out-of-frame rearrangements, and checked the results against IGoR. A later analysis scored TCR-TCR, TCR-HLA and TCR-CMV co-occurrence with hypergeometric tests, applying a repertoire-size bias correction to TCR pairs. A later analysis estimated false discovery rates by permuting HLA or CMV assignments 20 times. In a later analysis, co-occurring TCRs were grouped with DBSCAN, and TCRdist sequence similarity was added when clustering was performed within HLA-allele-positive subsets. Co-occurrence clustering excluded repertoires with fewer than 30,000 or more than 120,000 public chains, plus five with anomalous nucleotide sharing. The immuneACCESS repertoire file appears here via TCRdb, limited to in-frame rearrangements. These files lack a portion of the clones; in checked studies, under half of the deficit traces to unresolved V genes, and the cause of the others is not known. D and trimming were read from the DNA, whereas the V and J calls and clone size are those reported in that table. The sample table lists 120,000 to 150,000 clones, around 85% of them with a count of one. The ten top clones hold less than 3.5% of the sample.

Sequences LNHDA (CDR1) and SQIVND (CDR2) are obtained from the germline V gene (reference sequence). The V end gives up 2 bases and the J end 6 bases, leaving 10 bases in the junction not matched to a gene. The CDR3 starts with the cysteine, ends with the phenylalanine, and has 16 residues. The only DNA kept is the CDR3, 48 bases in frame from the first base. In total, just over 650 healthy bone marrow donors made up the cohort. At the time of sampling, all cohort members were nominally healthy, though unrecorded immune exposures were likely present. The donor was CMV seronegative and belonged to the group of roughly 330 seronegative cohort members. Each donor provided a peripheral blood sample, and peripheral blood mononuclear cells were used for TCR beta sequencing. Genomic DNA was extracted from the blood cell samples with the Qiagen DNeasy Blood Extraction Kit.

This TCR was recovered from a woman in her 30s in good health and CMV-seronegative. The sequence links TRBV19 to TRBJ2-1, and 7 junctional nucleotides match TRBD1. The sequenced sample was PBMCs. The DNA sequence follows: TGTGCCAGTAGTATACTTATAGGGGGCGGTAGCAATGAGCAGTTCTTC. Translation gives CASSILIGGGSNEQFF.